This T cell receptor beta chain was sequenced for a study of blood T cell repertoires in COVID-19 (dated by TCRdb to 2018 to 2020). Background for the entire study: The collaborator samples originated in the United States, Italy and Spain and spanned the acute and convalescent phases of COVID-19. The prospective study material was composed of cDNA or gDNA derived from T cells, B-cell-depleted T cells, or PBMCs. Subjects who had been exposed to COVID-19, were actively infected with it, or had recovered from it provided the deeply sampled blood TCRbeta repertoires that made up the dataset. The repertoires were made available in a free public database intended to serve as a resource for research on the immune response to SARS-CoV-2. The samples were drawn from the first 160 participants of the ongoing ImmuneRACE study and from 950 to 1,500 subjects provided by 6 global collaborators. Nearly every sample came with metadata listing a de-identified subject ID, COVID-19 status, age in years and sex. HLA class I and class II types, where available, came from metadata supplied by the sample provider rather than from assay-based typing. On the study overall, not on this receptor specifically: The quantity of clinical and demographic metadata differed by source and by participant and was supplied without curation.

One collaborating source in Seattle enrolled patients during active infection and followed them longitudinally through the course of disease. The collaborating institutions used their own protocols to collect whole blood in K2EDTA tubes. Collaborator samples were shipped for TCRbeta analysis as frozen whole blood, isolated PBMCs, or DNA extracted from either sample type. TCRbeta CDR3 regions were amplified from genomic DNA by means of the immunoSEQ Assay, a bias-controlled multiplex PCR. As for the authors' bioinformatics: Nucleated cell counts per sample were estimated from amplification of reference gene primers within the assay. To quantify the absolute abundance of each unique TCRbeta CDR3 rearrangement, sequence reads were collapsed and filtered. Productive Simpson clonality was computed per sample as the square root of Simpson's diversity index over productive rearrangements. Here the immuneACCESS table is served through TCRdb, limited to in-frame sequences with V and J called. Missing clones are a known gap in these copies; in checked studies unresolved V genes cover under half, and the rest lacks a known reason. V, J and clone size derive from that table, while D and trimming were established from the DNA sequence. This sample holds a few hundred thousand clones; 90% were observed only once. The top ten clones comprise approximately 2.9% of the sample.

Trimming takes 5 bases from V and 2 bases from J, and the germline ends sit 9 bases apart. CDR1 LNHDA and CDR2 SQIVND were looked up in the germline V gene (reference sequence). The CDR3 spans 14 residues, from the cysteine through the phenylalanine. Only CDR3 DNA remains: 42 bases, in frame from the first base. In the case of this clone: Its antigen remains undetermined. There are no base qualities to consult, and no much larger clone falls within one base.

The V and J segments used are TRBV19 and TRBJ2-2, with the D segment identity uncertain. Material: peripheral blood. This receptor was taken from a woman aged 30 to 39 with COVID-19, enrolled during active disease. The bases are TGTGCCAGTAGTCCGACAAGTAACACCGGGGAGCTGTTTTTT. This yields the protein CASSPTSNTGELFF.